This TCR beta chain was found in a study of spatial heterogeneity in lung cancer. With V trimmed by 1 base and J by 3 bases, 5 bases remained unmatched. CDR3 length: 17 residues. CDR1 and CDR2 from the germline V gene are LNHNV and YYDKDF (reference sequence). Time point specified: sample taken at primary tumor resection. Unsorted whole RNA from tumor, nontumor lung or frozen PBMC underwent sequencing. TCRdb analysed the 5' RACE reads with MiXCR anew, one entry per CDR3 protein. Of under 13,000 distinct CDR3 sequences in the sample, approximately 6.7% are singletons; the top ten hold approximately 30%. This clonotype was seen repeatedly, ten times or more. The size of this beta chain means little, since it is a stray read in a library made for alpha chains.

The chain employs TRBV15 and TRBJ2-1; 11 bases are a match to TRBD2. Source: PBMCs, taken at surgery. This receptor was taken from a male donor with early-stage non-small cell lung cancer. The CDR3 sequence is CATSRVRGLAVYNEQFF. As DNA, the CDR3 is TGTGCCACCAGCAGAGTCAGGGGACTAGCGGTCTACAATGAGCAGTTCTTC.